The sequence of this T cell receptor (beta chain) was determined in a study of Graves' ophthalmopathy and Graves' hyperthyroidism. The overall study: Peripheral blood sampling preceded any treatment and occurred at initial diagnosis.

Trimming stripped 5 bases from V and 5 bases from J, with 18 bases between. The CDR3 loop spans 15 amino acids. Looked up from germline, CDR1 is SEHNR and CDR2 is FQNEAQ (reference sequence). Exclusion applied to patients with other autoimmune diseases, uncontrolled infections, pregnancy or lactation. From RNA, the CDR3 regions of TCR beta chains were amplified and sequenced. First-round RT-PCR employed HTBI primers, with a second-round multiplex PCR after it. TCRdb reprocessed the multiplex PCR reads via MiXCR and lists one record per CDR3 protein. The repertoire includes 350,000 to 400,000 distinct CDR3 sequences, around 16% of them detected once, and around 1.6% sits in the top ten.

The sequence was obtained from a woman younger than 30 with Graves' ophthalmopathy. The gene calls are TRBV7-9 and TRBJ1-1; D ambiguous. Sequences were obtained from peripheral blood. CDR3 loop: CASSPGGFSWTEAFF. The CDR3 DNA reads as TGTGCCAGCAGCCCGGGCGGGTTTTCGTGGACTGAAGCTTTCTTT.